This T cell receptor beta chain was captured in a study of blood T cell repertoires in COVID-19. The method was immunoSEQ multiplex PCR; TCRdb's version includes in-frame clones alone and lacks a portion of them. The data hold 200,000 to 250,000 clones, with 85% observed a single time. The CDR3 runs to 13 residues. V lost 5 bases and J lost 2, with 9 bases in between. Germline V CDR1 and CDR2: SGHTA, FQGTGA. About this clone: The identical CDR3 is also encoded by other nucleotide sequences in the sample.

V usage is TRBV7-3 and J usage is TRBJ1-1; D remains unclear. The origin of this receptor is a middle-aged man with acute or convalescent COVID-19. Source material: peripheral blood. CDR3 protein: CASSRQTNTEAFF. The CDR3 DNA follows: TGTGCCAGCAGCAGGCAGACTAACACTGAAGCTTTCTTT.